The clone carrying this TCR beta chain was seen a handful of times. Antigen: not known. The sample originates from a study of CD8 T cells in ankylosing spondylitis. 5'-RACE, quantitative and with molecular barcodes, yielded the TCR beta libraries. MiXCR, applied by TCRdb to the 5' RACE reads, yields one record per CDR3 protein. Among 700,000 to 850,000 distinct CDR3 sequences listed, over 9.5% were seen once. Study conclusions and caveats: Matched ankylosing spondylitis synovial fluid reportedly showed significant enrichment of disease-linked clones. Earlier work had already found some motif variants in reactive arthritis synovial fluid and blood. Peripheral blood samples showed relatively rare disease-linked clones, and these clones were CD8+. Characteristic of ankylosing spondylitis blood, it appeared, was a TCR beta motif comprising fewer than 10 highly homologous variants.

The sample comprised blood, either unsorted or a sorted T cell fraction (not recorded which). The clonotype was recovered from a male donor with ankylosing spondylitis.

The CDR3 is CASSLAPGGDYGYTF. DNA for the CDR3: TGCGCCAGCAGCTTGGCGCCAGGGGGTGACTATGGCTACACCTTC. The chain combines TRBV5-1 with TRBJ1-2, with 7 bases lining up with TRBD1. The CDR3 is made up of 15 amino acids. CDR1 is SGHRS and CDR2 is YFSETQ in the germline V gene. After removal of 0 bases from V and 3 bases from J, the junction contained 5 bases not matched to a gene.